A single sample gave rise to the 29 T cell receptor beta chains below, sequenced in a study of blood T cell repertoires in COVID-19. TCRdb's copy holds only in-frame clones and misses some; the assay was immunoSEQ multiplex PCR. Counted here are over 75,000 clones, over 70% occurring once; the ten biggest clones make up 8% to 9%. The sequencing sample was made of peripheral blood. The receptor set was obtained from a man aged 50-59 years who had recovered from COVID-19.

This clone was detected only a few times. The chain joins TRBV27 to TRBJ2-1; D unclear. The V gene lost 3 bases and the J gene lost 2 bases, with 5 bases spanning the gap. The CDR3 has 13 amino acids. Per germline, CDR1 MNHEY and CDR2 SMNVEV (reference sequence). DNA for the CDR3: TGTGCCAGCAGTTTTTTAGCCTACAATGAGCAGTTCTTC. Residues: CASSFLAYNEQFF.

This chain uses TRBV24-1 with TRBJ1-1; perhaps TRBD1 as D (6 bases). Trimming stripped 4 bases from V and 1 base from J, with 9 bases between. Germline-derived CDR1 and CDR2 are KGHDR and SFDVKD. The CDR3 has 14 amino acids. CDR3 loop: CATSEAGENTEAFF. In nucleotides, the CDR3 is TGTGCCACCAGTGAGGCAGGGGAGAACACTGAAGCTTTCTTT.

This clone has more than one count but fewer than ten. Written as DNA, the CDR3 is TGTGCCAGCAGCCAGCGGGAGAGATACGAGCAGTACTTC. Translating it yields CASSQRERYEQYF. J is TRBJ2-7 and V is TRBV3-1 (or the pseudogene TRBV3-2); 7 bases match TRBD2. V lost 3 bases, J lost 4 bases, and 3 bases stayed unmatched. CDR1 and CDR2 from the germline V gene are LGHDT and YNNKEL (reference sequence). The CDR3 runs 13 residues.

This chain uses TRBV27 with TRBJ2-7, with a possible D match to TRBD2 (6 bases). The germline gives CDR1 MNHEY, CDR2 SMNVEV (reference sequence). CDR3 length: 15 residues. Trimming pared 6 bases from V and 1 base from J, leaving 16 bases between. The DNA for the CDR3 is TGTGCCAGCAGCCCGGAGGGACGGAGGTCCTACGAGCAGTACTTC. Its translation is CASSPEGRRSYEQYF.

This clone was seen only once. The CDR3 loop is CASSIAPNRQGRAGELFF. The DNA of the CDR3 is TGTGCCAGTAGTATAGCCCCCAACAGACAGGGCAGGGCCGGGGAGCTGTTTTTT. This rearrangement joins TRBV19 to TRBJ2-2, with TRBD1 identical over 7 bases. The CDR3 covers 18 residues. V was pared by 1 base and J by 6 bases, with 14 bases of the junction left unmatched. The germline V gene encodes CDR1 LNHDA and CDR2 SQIVND (reference sequence).

This chain uses TRBV24-1 with TRBJ2-2; D not certain. CDR3 length: 14 residues. Germline V gives CDR1 KGHDR, CDR2 SFDVKD. The V end was cut by 5 bases, the J end by 4 bases, with 10 bases between. The CDR3 coding sequence is TGTGCCACCAGTGCAGTTGTAGCCACCGGGGAGCTGTTTTTT. It translates to CATSAVVATGELFF.

The chain combines TRBV5-1 with TRBJ1-1, with D maybe TRBD1 (6 bases). Trimming removed 4 bases from V and 0 bases from J, with 13 bases in between. In germline, CDR1 is SGHRS, CDR2 YFSETQ. The CDR3 runs to 15 residues. This CDR3 reads CASSRSGTMNTEAFF. The CDR3 DNA follows: TGCGCCAGCAGCCGTTCCGGGACAATGAACACTGAAGCTTTCTTT.

This chain joins TRBV5-3 and TRBJ1-2; 8 bases align to TRBD1. TRBV5-3 is an open reading frame, and its role is uncertain. Trimming cost V 0 bases and J 3 bases; bases outside gene matches: 13. The CDR3 extends over 18 amino acids. The CDR3 nucleotides are TGTGCCAGAAGCTTGGCCTTTGGGACAGGTATGTTGGACTATGGCTACACCTTC. Translating it yields CARSLAFGTGMLDYGYTF.

In nucleotides, the CDR3 is TGCAGCGTTGGGGGTGTGGGACTAGCGGGAGCAGAGACCCAGTACTTC. Protein product: CSVGGVGLAGAETQYF. This rearrangement joins TRBV29-1 to TRBJ2-5; 14 nucleotides agree with TRBD2. Trimming at V came to 4 bases and at J to 4 bases, leaving 8 bases not matched to a gene. This CDR3 has 16 amino acids. Germline V gives CDR1 SQVTM, CDR2 ANQGSEA.

This clone has just a few counts. The chain carries TRBV4-3 and TRBJ2-6; D is undetermined. The V and J ends lost 4 bases and 0 bases respectively, with 7 bases between them. The CDR3 length is 15 residues. Looked up from germline, CDR1 is LGHNA and CDR2 is YSLEER. This chain's CDR3 is CASSLASSGANVLTF. CDR3 DNA sequence: TGCGCCAGCAGCCTTGCGAGCTCTGGGGCCAACGTCCTGACTTTC.

The chain combines TRBV6-4 with TRBJ1-1; no clear D. The germline CDR1 and CDR2 sequences are MRHNA and SNTAGT. This CDR3 has 14 residues. Trimming stripped 5 bases from V and 1 base from J, with 11 bases between. The CDR3 sequence: CASSSDMGNTEAFF. The CDR3 DNA sequence: TGTGCCAGCAGTTCCGACATGGGGAACACTGAAGCTTTCTTT.

This clone is a singleton in its sample. The V call is TRBV5-5, the J call TRBJ2-6; no clear D gene. The CDR3 has 15 amino acids. The germline CDR1 and CDR2 sequences are SGHKS and YYEKEE (reference sequence). V was pared by 4 bases and J by 0 bases, with 8 bases between. DNA of the CDR3: TGTGCCAGCAGCCTCACAGTCTCTGGGGCCAACGTCCTGACTTTC. Its translation: CASSLTVSGANVLTF.

The chain combines TRBV28 with TRBJ2-2; D gene unclear. Germline V CDR1 and CDR2: MDHEN, SYDVKM. Trimming pared 0 bases from V and 1 base from J, leaving 12 bases between. This CDR3 comprises 17 residues. CDR3 protein: CASSLWGRVENTGELFF. The CDR3 DNA is TGTGCCAGCAGTTTATGGGGTCGGGTAGAGAACACCGGGGAGCTGTTTTTT.

The chain employs TRBV7-2 and TRBJ2-4; 10 bases fit TRBD2. This CDR3 region has 16 residues. The V and J ends lost 5 bases and 0 bases, in that order; junction bases with no gene match: 4. Germline V CDR1 and CDR2: SGHTA, FQGNSA. Written as DNA, the CDR3 is TGTGCCAGCAGCGAGACTAGCGGGCTAGCCAAAAACATTCAGTACTTC. It specifies CASSETSGLAKNIQYF.

V usage is TRBV28 and J usage is TRBJ2-7; D not resolved. The V and J ends lost 2 bases and 3 bases respectively, with 5 bases between them. Germline V gene lookup returns CDR1 MDHEN and CDR2 SYDVKM. The CDR3 is made up of 12 amino acids. The CDR3 coding sequence is TGTGCCAGCAGTTTACCCTTCTACGAGCAGTACTTC. The encoded protein is CASSLPFYEQYF.

The V and J genes are TRBV5-4 and TRBJ2-7; 9 nucleotides match TRBD2. The germline V gene has CDR1 SGHNT and CDR2 YYREEE (reference sequence). V lost 2 bases and J lost 2; bases outside the gene matches: 2. The CDR3 is 14 residues long. The CDR3 nucleotides read TGTGCCAGCAGCTTACGCGGGAGGGCCTACGAGCAGTACTTC. Protein: CASSLRGRAYEQYF.

The V call is TRBV6-5, the J call TRBJ2-7, with D maybe TRBD1 (6 bases). This CDR3 is built from 14 residues. The germline V gene has CDR1 MNHEY and CDR2 SVGAGI. Trimming removed 3 bases at V and 2 bases at J, with 11 bases between. Here the CDR3 reads CASSYTQGPYEQYF. The CDR3 coding sequence is TGTGCCAGCAGTTATACGCAGGGGCCCTACGAGCAGTACTTC.

The chain employs TRBV20-1 and TRBJ2-1, with 9 bases fitting TRBD1. Germline trimming cut 5 bases from V and 13 bases from J; bases unmatched to any gene: 3. CDR1 is DFQATT, CDR2 SNEGSKA, per germline (reference sequence). This CDR3 region has 10 residues. Here the CDR3 DNA reads TGCAGTGCTTCCACAGGGGGCCAGTTCTTC. Translated: CSASTGGQFF.

V gene TRBV27 combines with J gene TRBJ2-7, with D perhaps matching TRBD2 (6 bases). This CDR3 spans 16 amino acids. Germline V gene lookup returns CDR1 MNHEY and CDR2 SMNVEV (reference sequence). The V end lost 3 bases, the J end lost 2 bases, and 17 bases lay between the germline ends. CDR3 sequence reads: CASSLLSVEGTYEQYF. CDR3 in DNA: TGTGCCAGCAGTTTGCTTTCTGTGGAGGGAACCTACGAGCAGTACTTC.

The chain employs TRBV4-3 and TRBJ2-1, with 9 bases identical to TRBD2. The CDR3 sequence is 14 residues long. V lost 0 bases to trimming and J lost 12 bases; unmatched junction nucleotides: 6. The germline gives CDR1 LGHNA, CDR2 YSLEER. The CDR3 nucleotides read TGCGCCAGCAGCCAAGATATGACTAGCGGACGGCAGTTCTTC. Its translation is CASSQDMTSGRQFF.

The chain couples TRBV14 to TRBJ2-1, with TRBD1 as a possible D gene (6 bases). V was clipped by 2 bases and J by 12 bases, with 14 bases between them. The CDR3 loop spans 13 amino acids. Germline V gene data show CDR1 as SGHDN and CDR2 as FVKESK. CDR3 amino acids: CASSQHHRAPQFF. The CDR3 DNA reads as TGTGCCAGCAGCCAACACCACAGGGCCCCGCAGTTCTTC.

The rearrangement joins TRBV5-6 to TRBJ2-5, with a weak D call TRBD1 (6 bases). The CDR3 totals 14 residues. Trimming took 3 bases from V and 5 from J, leaving 14 bases between them. The germline gives CDR1 SGHDT, CDR2 YYEEEE. CDR3 DNA sequence: TGTGCCAGCAGCTCGTACAGGGTCGGGGAGACCCAGTACTTC. Protein product: CASSSYRVGETQYF.

This sequence joins TRBV12-3 or TRBV12-4 and TRBJ1-1; no reliable D call. V gave up 8 bases and J gave up 0 bases, with 10 bases separating them. This CDR3 is 13 amino acids long. The CDR3 DNA is TGTGCCAGCTCGAATCAGGTGAACACTGAAGCTTTCTTT. The encoded protein is CASSNQVNTEAFF.

The rearrangement links TRBV11-1 to TRBJ2-7; no clear D gene. Germline CDR1 and CDR2: SGHAT and FQDESV (reference sequence). The V gene lost 0 bases and the J gene lost 7 bases, with 7 bases spanning the gap. The CDR3 is 12 residues long. CDR3 residues: CASSLATEEQYF. The CDR3 coding sequence is TGTGCCAGCAGCTTAGCGACTGAAGAGCAGTACTTC. The whole variable domain, filled in from reference TRBV11-1 and TRBJ2-7, reads EAEVAQSPRYKITEKSQAVAFWCDPISGHATLYWYRQILGQGPELLVQFQDESVVDDSQLPKDRFSAERLKGVDSTLKIQPAELGDSAMYLCASSLATEEQYFGPGTRLTVT.

The rearrangement uses TRBV3-1 (or the pseudogene TRBV3-2) and TRBJ2-5; maybe TRBD2 (6 bases). Germline CDR1 LGHDT, CDR2 YNNKEL (reference sequence). V was shortened by 2 bases and J by 2 bases, with 12 bases between the two germline ends. This CDR3 spans 15 amino acids. The CDR3 sequence is CASSQRGRRQETQYF. The CDR3 nucleotides read TGTGCCAGCAGCCAACGAGGGAGGAGGCAAGAGACCCAGTACTTC.

The chain couples TRBV9 to TRBJ1-3, with a tentative D call TRBD1 (6 bases). Trimming removed 4 bases from V and 1 base from J, with 15 bases in between. This CDR3 region has 16 residues. CDR1 is SGDLS and CDR2 is YYNGEE in the germline V gene. The CDR3 nucleotides are TGTGCCAGCAGCCCCCGCAGGGGAGGGTCTGGAAACACCATATATTTT. Encoded protein: CASSPRRGGSGNTIYF.

The chain has TRBV15 and TRBJ1-1; D remains unclear. V was clipped by 3 bases and J by 3 bases, with 11 bases between them. There are 14 residues in the CDR3. The germline gives CDR1 LNHNV, CDR2 YYDKDF (reference sequence). The CDR3 region is CATSRSQDYTEAFF. CDR3 nucleotide sequence: TGTGCCACCAGCAGGTCGCAGGATTACACTGAAGCTTTCTTT.

Written as DNA, the CDR3 is TGTGCCACCAGCAGAGATTGGGGGGGAACTAATGAAAAACTGTTTTTT. This translates into CATSRDWGGTNEKLFF. The rearrangement uses TRBV15 and TRBJ1-4; D perhaps matches TRBD1 (5 bases). The CDR3 consists of 16 residues. CDR1 LNHNV and CDR2 YYDKDF come from the germline V gene (reference sequence). V lost 0 bases, J lost 1 base, and 9 bases lay in between.

The chain joins TRBV5-6 to TRBJ1-6; no clear D gene. This CDR3 comprises 14 residues. V lost 0 bases and J 7 bases, leaving 8 bases between the germline ends. Germline CDR1 and CDR2: SGHDT and YYEEEE. The CDR3 bases are TGTGCCAGCAGCTTGGATCAGAGGAATTCACCCCTCCACTTT. Its protein is CASSLDQRNSPLHF.